This TCR beta chain was found in a study of CD8 T cells in ankylosing spondylitis. The CDR3 totals 16 residues. In germline, CDR1 is SGHRS, CDR2 YFSETQ. V lost 3 bases to trimming and J lost 2 bases, with 16 bases between them. Study conclusions and caveats: In ankylosing spondylitis blood, a motif of roughly eight highly homologous TCR beta variants appeared characteristic. Clones linked to disease were reported to show significant enrichment in matched ankylosing spondylitis synovial fluid. Prior literature has documented some motif variants in synovial fluid and blood from reactive arthritis.

Quantitative 5'-RACE with molecular barcodes produced the TCR beta libraries. MiXCR was run by TCRdb on the 5' RACE reads, yielding one entry per CDR3 protein. The repertoire includes under 250,000 distinct CDR3 sequences, 20% to 30% of them detected once, and about 6.9% sits in the top ten. This clonotype was counted ten times or more. The antigen remains undetermined. The sequence came from a male donor with ankylosing spondylitis or in good health (not recorded which). Specimen: blood, either unsorted or a sorted T cell fraction (not recorded which). The V and J genes are TRBV5-1 and TRBJ2-3; D gene uncertain. The DNA of the CDR3 is TGCGCCAGCAGCTCCGGCCTCGACGGATCCACAGATACGCAGTATTTT. It is translated as CASSSGLDGSTDTQYF.